This T cell receptor (beta chain) was documented in a study of identical twins. Germline CDR1 reads LGHNA; CDR2 reads YNFKEQ. The CDR3 has 17 residues. V lost 0 bases and J lost 2; bases outside the gene matches: 2. TCRdb reanalysed the 5' RACE reads using MiXCR and keeps one entry per CDR3 protein. The sample records 1,800,000 or so distinct CDR3 sequences, roughly 35% being singletons. This clonotype occurred many times. This chain joins TRBV4-2 and TRBJ2-1; 12 nucleotides align to TRBD2. The material sequenced was cord blood. The receptor was derived from a newborn girl in good health. This chain's CDR3 is CASSQDRLAGAYNEQFF. DNA for the CDR3: TGTGCCAGCAGCCAAGATCGACTAGCGGGAGCCTACAATGAGCAGTTCTTC.